This passage covers 12 T cell receptor beta chains from one sample sequenced in a study of blood T cells in healthy people across ages. Sample-barcoded 5' priming and a J-beta primer mix drove a second PCR of about 6 to 12 cycles. Each CDR3 protein is one row after TCRdb ran MiXCR on the 5' RACE reads. The sample includes about 970,000 distinct CDR3 sequences, just over 50% of them seen just once. The sample taken for sequencing was blood. Receptor source: a woman aged 60-70 years in good health.

This rearrangement joins TRBV6-5 to TRBJ1-1, with D maybe TRBD1 (6 bases). CDR1 MNHEY and CDR2 SVGAGI come from the germline V gene. The CDR3 spans 15 residues. Trimming removed 0 bases at V and 3 bases at J, with 11 bases between. CDR3 sequence (DNA): TGTGCCAGCAGTTACTCGAAAGGGGGGGACACTGAAGCTTTCTTT. Residues: CASSYSKGGDTEAFF.

In regard to this clonotype: The CDR3 does not close with the conserved phenylalanine or tryptophan, likely indicating a read error. The chain uses TRBV27 and TRBJ2-5; tentative D call: TRBD2 (5 bases). The CDR3 length is 15 residues. Trimming took off 6 bases at V and 5 bases at J, with 19 bases between the two ends. Germline CDR1 is MNHEY and CDR2 is SMNVEV (reference sequence). The CDR3, as DNA: TGTGCCAGCAGCCCAAAGGCAGTGGGAGAGGAGACCCAGTACTCC. It is translated as CASSPKAVGEETQYS.

CDR3: CASSFQREGGYTF. CDR3 DNA: TGTGCCAGCAGTTTTCAGAGGGAGGGGGGCTACACCTTC. V usage is TRBV28 and J usage is TRBJ1-2; perhaps TRBD1 as D (5 bases). CDR3 length: 13 residues. Per germline, CDR1 MDHEN and CDR2 SYDVKM. The ends were cut back, 3 bases at V and 8 bases at J, with 13 bases in the middle.

The chain joins TRBV6-2 or TRBV6-3 to TRBJ1-4, with TRBD1 matching over 7 bases. This CDR3 is 13 amino acids long. CDR1 and CDR2 (germline): MNHEY, SVGEGT. V was clipped by 7 bases and J by 5 bases; unmatched bases: 4. CDR3 residues: CASTGTENEKLFF. The CDR3 nucleotides are TGTGCCAGCACCGGGACAGAGAATGAAAAACTGTTTTTT.

This clonotype turned up a few times. The chain carries TRBV5-1 and TRBJ2-2; 8 bases match TRBD2. V was pared by 6 bases and J by 4 bases, with 11 bases of the junction left unmatched. Germline V lookup: CDR1 SGHRS, CDR2 YFSETQ. CDR3 length: 16 amino acids. Here the CDR3 DNA reads TGCGCCAGCACCGGAGGAGGCGGGACTAGCACCGGGGAGCTGTTTTTT. Translating it yields CASTGGGGTSTGELFF.

Only a few counts were recorded for this clonotype. The rearrangement links TRBV7-2 to TRBJ2-7; D may match TRBD1 or TRBD2 (5 bases each). The CDR3 contains 14 residues. V was pared by 5 bases and J by 5 bases, with 16 bases between. Germline CDR1 reads SGHTA; CDR2 reads FQGNSA. The CDR3 region has the DNA TGTGCCAGCAGCACGTACGGGACGACCCACGAGCAGTACTTC. This encodes CASSTYGTTHEQYF.

The rearrangement uses TRBV5-1 and TRBJ2-4, with TRBD1 matching over 7 bases. The CDR3 spans 14 residues. Germline CDR1 is SGHRS and CDR2 is YFSETQ. Losses at the gene ends were 2 bases for V and 9 bases for J; bases not matched to a gene: 8. The CDR3 loop reads CASSLDRADSIQYF. CDR3 DNA: TGCGCCAGCAGCTTAGACAGGGCCGACAGCATTCAGTACTTC.

The chain recombines TRBV12-3 or TRBV12-4 with TRBJ2-7; tentatively, D is TRBD1 (5 bases). V lost 3 bases and J 3 bases, leaving 15 bases between the germline ends. The CDR3 runs 15 residues. The DNA for the CDR3 is TGTGCCAGCAGTTTCCAGGGCAGGGCCAACTACGAGCAGTACTTC. The encoded protein is CASSFQGRANYEQYF.

Remarks on this clonotype: A much bigger clone sits one base away, suggesting this may be a read error. The chain's CDR3 is CSALHSGSMRNEQYF. CDR3 DNA sequence: TGCAGTGCTCTACATAGCGGGAGCATGAGAAATGAGCAGTACTTC. J is TRBJ2-7 and V is TRBV20-1; 9 bases fit TRBD2. The CDR3 has 15 residues. Germline CDR1 reads DFQATT; CDR2 reads SNEGSKA (reference sequence). The J segment lost 7 bases and the V segment lost 5 bases, leaving 15 bases of the junction unmatched.

The sample holds one count of this clonotype. The chain has TRBV12-3 or TRBV12-4 and TRBJ1-1; the D gene is possibly TRBD1 (5 bases). The CDR3 contains 12 residues. V was clipped by 11 bases and J by 11 bases, with 21 bases between them. The CDR3, as DNA: TGTGCCGGAGTGGGGCAGGGCCATCGGGCTTTCTTT. As protein: CAGVGQGHRAFF.

The chain recombines TRBV7-2 with TRBJ2-5; tentative D call: TRBD1 (5 bases). TRBJ2-7 matches the DNA end more closely, so the J call is doubtful. The CDR3 is made up of 15 amino acids. Germline loops: CDR1 SGHTA, CDR2 FQGNSA. Written as DNA, the CDR3 is TGTGCCAGCAGCTTAGTTGTGGACAAGTCCTACGAGCAGTACTTC. This translates into CASSLVVDKSYEQYF.

DNA of the CDR3: TGTGCCATCAGCCCCCGACATCCTTCCGAGAACACTGAAGCTTTCTTT. Protein: CAISPRHPSENTEAFF. The rearrangement joins TRBV10-3 to TRBJ1-1, with D unclear. This CDR3 comprises 16 residues. Germline assignment: CDR1 ENHRY and CDR2 SYGVKD. Trimming removed 6 bases from V and 1 base from J, with 18 bases in between.